This T cell receptor (beta chain) was obtained from a study of post-analysis software for immune sequencing data. Overall study results and limits: In patients, about five TRBV segments were more frequent than in controls, with TRBV5-6, TRBV5-1 and TRBV20-1 among them.

Germline V gene lookup returns CDR1 SGHDT and CDR2 YYEEEE. The V gene lost 1 base and the J gene lost 6 bases, with 14 bases spanning the gap. CDR3 length equals 14 residues. This clonotype was counted between two and nine times. What it binds is not known. Sequencing libraries made from TCR beta cDNA carried unique molecular identifiers. Researchers reported approximately 480,000 cDNA molecules coming from about 1 to 10 million T cells. TCRdb processed the PCR reads anew with MiXCR; each CDR3 protein has one entry. The sample has 650,000 to 900,000 distinct CDR3 sequences; more than 45% are singletons.

This rearrangement joins TRBV5-6 to TRBJ2-7, with a possible D match to TRBD1 (5 bases). This sequence was found in a girl aged 10 to 17 with multiple sclerosis. Sequenced input: blood. The CDR3 DNA is TGTGCCAGCAGCTTGTATGACAGAGAAGGCGAGCAGTACTTC. It yields the protein CASSLYDREGEQYF. Full variable domain (rest looked up from reference TRBV5-6 and TRBJ2-7): DAGVTQSPTHLIKTRGQQVTLRCSPKSGHDTVSWYQQALGQGPQFIFQYYEEEERQRGNFPDRFSGHQFPNYSSELNVNALLLGDSALYLCASSLYDREGEQYFGPGTRLTVT.